Shown below are 23 T cell receptor beta chains from a single sample sequenced in a study of blood T cell repertoires in COVID-19. Sequenced by immunoSEQ multiplex PCR; TCRdb stores in-frame clones only, minus some. The table lists about 50,000 clones, 70% to 80% of them singletons, with 20% to 30% in the top ten. The sample consisted of peripheral blood. These receptors were obtained from a man between 65 and 80 years old with acute or convalescent COVID-19.

The chain uses TRBV11-3 and TRBJ1-2; 7 bases line up with TRBD1. This CDR3 has 15 amino acids. Losses at the gene ends were 1 base for V and 6 bases for J; bases not matched to a gene: 8. Looked up from germline, CDR1 is SGHNT and CDR2 is YENEEA. CDR3 loop: CASSLAPDRDHGYTF. The CDR3 DNA is TGTGCCAGCAGCTTAGCCCCAGACAGGGATCATGGCTACACCTTC.

This clone showed up just a few times. The chain is built from TRBV5-1 and TRBJ2-5; 8 bases line up with TRBD2. CDR1 SGHRS and CDR2 YFSETQ come from the germline V gene. With 0 bases clipped from V and 2 bases from J, the junction kept 6 bases outside the gene matches. CDR3 length: 16 amino acids. CDR3 residues: CASSLELAGPQETQYF. For the CDR3, the DNA is TGCGCCAGCAGCTTGGAGTTAGCGGGGCCTCAAGAGACCCAGTACTTC.

This chain connects TRBV2 to TRBJ2-1; 13 positions agree with TRBD2. V lost 6 bases, J lost 8 bases, and 10 bases stayed unmatched. This CDR3 has 16 residues. Germline loops: CDR1 SNHLY, CDR2 FYNNEI. CDR3 bases: TGTGCCAGCAGGACGCTACTAGCGGGGGGGAGGGATGAGCAGTTCTTC. It specifies CASRTLLAGGRDEQFF.

The rearrangement joins TRBV3-1 (or the pseudogene TRBV3-2) to TRBJ1-1, with a tentative D call TRBD1 (6 bases). Trimming took off 4 bases at V and 10 bases at J, with 22 bases between the two ends. The CDR3 extends over 15 amino acids. From germline, CDR1 is LGHDT and CDR2 YNNKEL (reference sequence). CDR3 amino acids: CASSRETGSQLGAFF. The CDR3 bases are TGTGCCAGCAGCCGAGAGACAGGTAGCCAACTAGGAGCTTTCTTT.

Here the CDR3 reads CASTGRVTGELFF. The DNA for the CDR3 is TGTGCCAGTACGGGCAGGGTGACCGGGGAGCTGTTTTTT. The J gene is TRBJ2-2, the V gene TRBV19, with D perhaps matching TRBD1 (5 bases). V was cut by 7 bases and J by 5 bases, with 11 bases left in between. Germline V gene sequence: CDR1 LNHDA, CDR2 SQIVND (reference sequence). The CDR3 sequence is 13 residues long.

The chain uses TRBV3-1 (or the pseudogene TRBV3-2) and TRBJ1-4, with 7 nucleotides matching TRBD1. CDR3 length: 16 amino acids. Germline loops: CDR1 LGHDT, CDR2 YNNKEL (reference sequence). V was pared by 3 bases and J by 7 bases, with 11 bases of the junction left unmatched. CDR3 in DNA: TGTGCCAGCAGCCACCGCTCAAGGGGGCTTGGTGAAAAACTGTTTTTT. Translating gives CASSHRSRGLGEKLFF.

This rearrangement joins TRBV7-9 to TRBJ2-3, with 10 bases lining up with TRBD1. CDR3 length equals 14 residues. Germline CDR1 is SEHNR and CDR2 is FQNEAQ (reference sequence). Germline trimming cut 5 bases from V and 6 bases from J; bases unmatched to any gene: 5. This CDR3 reads CASSTGTGVDTQYF. CDR3 bases: TGTGCCAGCAGCACCGGGACAGGGGTCGATACGCAGTATTTT.

The chain is built from TRBV12-3 or TRBV12-4 and TRBJ1-1, with unresolved D. There are 13 residues in the CDR3. V was cut by 3 bases and J by 6 bases, with 11 bases left in between. CDR3 in DNA: TGTGCCAGCAGTTTCGGGTACTCCCCTGAAGCTTTCTTT. Translated, it gives CASSFGYSPEAFF.

The J gene is TRBJ2-3, the V gene TRBV18; tentative D call: TRBD1 (5 bases). CDR3 length: 14 amino acids. V lost 2 bases to trimming and J lost 4 bases, with 10 bases between them. The germline V gene encodes CDR1 KGHSH and CDR2 LQKENI. The CDR3 nucleotides read TGTGCCAGCTCACCAGCTAAGGGGTCAGATACGCAGTATTTT. This sequence encodes CASSPAKGSDTQYF.

The rearrangement links TRBV13 to TRBJ2-7; 7 positions agree with TRBD2. This CDR3 has 16 residues. V lost 4 bases to trimming and J lost 2 bases; unmatched junction nucleotides: 11. CDR1 is PRHDT and CDR2 is FYEKMQ in the germline V gene (reference sequence). The CDR3 loop is CASSSREEDSTYEQYF. In DNA, the CDR3 is TGTGCCAGCAGCTCCCGGGAGGAAGATTCTACCTACGAGCAGTACTTC.

In this sample, this clone turned up once. This sequence joins TRBV6-5 and TRBJ1-2, with no clear D. V gave up 7 bases and J gave up 4 bases, with 19 bases separating them. This CDR3 has 15 residues. CDR1 MNHEY and CDR2 SVGAGI come from the germline V gene. The CDR3 loop reads CASTSGMGYGYGYTF. In DNA form, the CDR3 reads TGTGCCAGCACCTCCGGGATGGGATACGGCTATGGCTACACCTTC.

J is TRBJ2-5 and V is TRBV15; D is perhaps TRBD2 (6 bases). This CDR3 has 14 amino acids. Per germline, CDR1 LNHNV and CDR2 YYDKDF (reference sequence). Trimming stripped 5 bases from V and 5 bases from J, with 15 bases between. Here the CDR3 reads CATSRTSSAETQYF. The CDR3 region has the DNA TGTGCCACCAGCCGTACTTCTAGCGCGGAGACCCAGTACTTC. Full variable domain (outside the CDR3, taken from reference TRBV15 and TRBJ2-5): DAMVIQNPRYQVTQFGKPVTLSCSQTLNHNVMYWYQQKSSQAPKLLFHYYDKDFNNEADTPDNFQSRRPNTSFCFLDIRSPGLGDTAMYLCATSRTSSAETQYFGPGTRLLVL.

As DNA, the CDR3 is TGCGCCAGCAGCCAAGGCCGACATTGGGACTATGGCTACACCTTC. Protein sequence: CASSQGRHWDYGYTF. The rearrangement joins TRBV4-1 to TRBJ1-2; D ambiguous. Germline assignment: CDR1 MGHRA and CDR2 YSYEKL. The CDR3 is 15 residues long. The ends were cut back, 1 base at V and 3 bases at J, with 12 bases in the middle.

The genes are TRBV11-2 and TRBJ2-7, with D maybe TRBD1 (6 bases). Germline CDR1 reads SGHAT; CDR2 reads FQNNGV. V lost 5 bases to trimming and J lost 12 bases, with 26 bases between them. CDR3 length: 15 amino acids. CDR3 sequence: CASSPTAAGRGTRYF. As DNA, the CDR3 is TGTGCCAGCAGCCCCACAGCGGCCGGCAGGGGTACTCGGTACTTC.

The chain employs TRBV30 and TRBJ1-2, with 9 positions matching TRBD1. V lost 0 bases, J lost 8 bases, and 7 bases stayed unmatched. This CDR3 contains 14 residues. The germline gives CDR1 GTSNPN, CDR2 SVGIG (reference sequence). Here the CDR3 reads CAWSVFDRGVGYTF. The DNA for the CDR3 is TGTGCCTGGAGTGTCTTCGACAGGGGGGTCGGCTACACCTTC.

The rearrangement links TRBV6-6 to TRBJ2-3, with D possibly TRBD1 on 6 matching bases. Trimming pared 5 bases from V and 6 bases from J, leaving 12 bases between. The CDR3 totals 13 residues. CDR1 MNHNY and CDR2 SVGAGI come from the germline V gene (reference sequence). In nucleotides, the CDR3 is TGTGCCAGCAGTAACAGGGTCTTGGATACGCAGTATTTT. Its protein is CASSNRVLDTQYF.

The chain is built from TRBV7-3 and TRBJ2-5; TRBD2 agrees at 9 bases. CDR3 length: 15 residues. V dropped 3 bases and J dropped 5; count of bases not matched to a gene: 7. Germline CDR1 SGHTA, CDR2 FQGTGA. CDR3 nucleotide sequence: TGTGCCAGCAGCTTCTCTAGCGGGACGGAGGAGACCCAGTACTTC. This sequence encodes CASSFSSGTEETQYF.

The rearrangement joins TRBV6-6 to TRBJ1-6, with D possibly matching TRBD1 (5 bases). V gave up 5 bases and J gave up 8 bases, with 10 bases separating them. This CDR3 is 13 amino acids long. Germline loops: CDR1 MNHNY, CDR2 SVGAGI (reference sequence). The CDR3 reads CASSRSRDSPLHF. CDR3 DNA sequence: TGTGCCAGCAGTCGATCCAGGGATTCACCCCTCCACTTT.

In its sample, this clone was seen once. This sequence joins TRBV11-1 and TRBJ2-3; 11 bases align to TRBD2. V trimming: 1 base; J trimming: 6 bases; junction bases outside the gene matches: 3. Germline lookup yields CDR1 SGHAT and CDR2 FQDESV (reference sequence). There are 15 residues in the CDR3. The chain's CDR3 is CASSLGLAGRDTQYF. Here the CDR3 DNA reads TGTGCCAGCAGCTTAGGACTAGCGGGAAGGGATACGCAGTATTTT.

This chain links TRBV11-2 with TRBJ2-7; D gene unclear. Trimming shortened V by 2 bases and J by 4 bases, and 3 bases separated the two germline ends. This CDR3 is built from 11 residues. In germline, CDR1 is SGHAT, CDR2 FQNNGV. The chain's CDR3 is CASSLRYEQYF. CDR3 coding DNA: TGTGCCAGCAGCTTACGGTACGAGCAGTACTTC. Filled out from reference TRBV11-2 and TRBJ2-7, the complete variable domain reads EAGVAQSPRYKIIEKRQSVAFWCNPISGHATLYWYQQILGQGPKLLIQFQNNGVVDDSQLPKDRFSAERLKGVDSTLKIQPAKLEDSAVYLCASSLRYEQYFGPGTRLTVT.

This clone occurred a few times. The V and J genes are TRBV3-1 (or the pseudogene TRBV3-2) and TRBJ2-1; D is uncertain. The germline CDR1 and CDR2 sequences are LGHDT and YNNKEL (reference sequence). Between the trimmed V and J ends, which lost 0 bases and 9 bases, there was a span of 9 bases. The CDR3 is 13 residues long. The CDR3 DNA reads TGTGCCAGCAGCCAAGACCCGAACGGTGAGCAGTTCTTC. Protein: CASSQDPNGEQFF.

This clone showed up just once. The chain couples TRBV7-8 to TRBJ2-1; 7 bases map to TRBD2. V was clipped by 6 bases and J by 5 bases; unmatched bases: 10. This CDR3 is built from 15 residues. CDR1 is SGHVS and CDR2 is FQNEAQ in the germline V gene. The CDR3 DNA follows: TGTGCCAGCAGTTTCCGGGGGGTAGGGGACAATGAGCAGTTCTTC. Protein: CASSFRGVGDNEQFF.

CDR3 bases: TGTGCCAGCTCACCCGGGACAGGGCCTCTAGGCTACACCTTC. This gives the protein CASSPGTGPLGYTF. This chain links TRBV18 with TRBJ1-2, with 9 bases identical to TRBD1. CDR3 length: 14 residues. Losses at the gene ends were 3 bases for V and 8 bases for J; bases not matched to a gene: 7. CDR1 is KGHSH, CDR2 LQKENI, per germline.